This T cell receptor (beta chain) was retrieved from a study of shared clonotypes between healthy human individuals. The overall study: A donor's plate count was three for CD4 naive and three for CD4 memory; CD8 naive had two and CD8 memory one. Broader study findings: With a few donors compared, around 5.4% of naive CD4 clonotypes were shared. Only blood was sampled; tissue repertoires likely differ.

The V and J ends lost 4 bases and 7 bases respectively, with 8 bases between them. CDR1 is WNHNN, CDR2 SYGVQD, per germline (reference sequence). CDR3 size: 13 residues. The repertoire was sequenced with immunoSEQ multiplex PCR; TCRdb's copy has only in-frame clones and lacks some. The table lists 2.3 million or so clones, 80% to 95% of them singletons. With respect to this clone: Its antigen is undetermined.

There were only Caucasian adults among the donors, and all lived in Nashville, Tennessee. This chain links TRBV10-1 with TRBJ1-6; a possible D gene is TRBD1 (5 bases). The sample comprised naive CD4+ T cells from PBMCs. Described subset: CD45RA+ positively selected. The clonotype was recovered from a man in his late teens or twenties in good health. Some clones in this sample may be carry-over from other donors' samples. The CDR3 DNA follows: TGCGCCAGCAGTGGACAGAGGAATTCACCCCTCCACTTT. It translates to CASSGQRNSPLHF.